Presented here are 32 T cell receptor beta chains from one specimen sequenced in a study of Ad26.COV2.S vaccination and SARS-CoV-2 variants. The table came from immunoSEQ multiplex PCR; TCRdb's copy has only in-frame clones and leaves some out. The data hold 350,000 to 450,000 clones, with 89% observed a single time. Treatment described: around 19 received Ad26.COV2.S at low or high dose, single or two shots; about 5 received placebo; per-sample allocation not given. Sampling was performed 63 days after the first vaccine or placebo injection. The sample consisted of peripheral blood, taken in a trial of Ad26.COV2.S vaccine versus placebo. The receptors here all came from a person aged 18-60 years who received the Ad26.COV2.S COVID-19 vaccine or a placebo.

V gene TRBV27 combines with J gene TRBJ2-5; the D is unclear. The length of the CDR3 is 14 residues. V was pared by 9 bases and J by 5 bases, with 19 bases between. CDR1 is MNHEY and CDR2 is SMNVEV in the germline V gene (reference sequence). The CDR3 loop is CASFSGLSRETQYF. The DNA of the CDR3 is TGTGCCAGTTTTTCGGGCCTCTCTAGGGAGACCCAGTACTTC.

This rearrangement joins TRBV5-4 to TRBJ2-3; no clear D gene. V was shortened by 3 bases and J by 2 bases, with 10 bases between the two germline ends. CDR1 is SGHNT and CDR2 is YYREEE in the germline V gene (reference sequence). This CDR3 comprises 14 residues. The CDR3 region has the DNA TGTGCCAGCAGCTCCACCGGATCCACAGATACGCAGTATTTT. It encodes CASSSTGSTDTQYF.

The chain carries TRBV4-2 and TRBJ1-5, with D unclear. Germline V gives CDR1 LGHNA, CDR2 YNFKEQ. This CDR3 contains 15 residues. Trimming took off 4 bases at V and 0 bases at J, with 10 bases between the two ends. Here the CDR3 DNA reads TGTGCCAGCAGCCCTTTAGCCACTAGCAATCAGCCCCAGCATTTT. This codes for CASSPLATSNQPQHF.

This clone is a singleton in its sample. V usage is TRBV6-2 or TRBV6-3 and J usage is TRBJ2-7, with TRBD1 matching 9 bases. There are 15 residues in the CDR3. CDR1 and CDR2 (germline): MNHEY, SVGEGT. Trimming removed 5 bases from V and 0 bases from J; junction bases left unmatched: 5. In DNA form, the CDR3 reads TGTGCCAGCAGTACCGGACAGGGGAACTCCTACGAGCAGTACTTC. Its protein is CASSTGQGNSYEQYF.

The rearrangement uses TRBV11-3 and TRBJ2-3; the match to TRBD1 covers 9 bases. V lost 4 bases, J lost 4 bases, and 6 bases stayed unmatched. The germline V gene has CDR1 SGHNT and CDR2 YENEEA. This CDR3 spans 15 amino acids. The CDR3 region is CASSWGTGPSDTQYF. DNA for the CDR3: TGTGCCAGCAGCTGGGGGACAGGGCCCTCAGATACGCAGTATTTT.

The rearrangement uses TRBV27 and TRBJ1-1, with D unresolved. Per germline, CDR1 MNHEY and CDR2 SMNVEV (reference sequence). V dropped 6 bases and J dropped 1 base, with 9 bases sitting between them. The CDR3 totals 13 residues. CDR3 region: CASRGGENTEAFF. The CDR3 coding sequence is TGTGCCAGCAGGGGCGGGGAGAACACTGAAGCTTTCTTT.

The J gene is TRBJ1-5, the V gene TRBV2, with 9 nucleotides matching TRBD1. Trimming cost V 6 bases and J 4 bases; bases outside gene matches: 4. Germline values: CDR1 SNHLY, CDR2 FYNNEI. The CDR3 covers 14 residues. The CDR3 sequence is CASSVDRGNQPQHF. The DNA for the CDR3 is TGTGCCAGCAGCGTCGACAGGGGGAATCAGCCCCAGCATTTT.

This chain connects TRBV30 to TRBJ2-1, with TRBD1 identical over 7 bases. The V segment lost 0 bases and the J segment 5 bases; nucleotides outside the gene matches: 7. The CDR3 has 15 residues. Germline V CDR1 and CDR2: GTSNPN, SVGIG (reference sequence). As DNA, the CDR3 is TGTGCCTGGAGTGTACAGGGGACACCGAACAATGAGCAGTTCTTC. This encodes CAWSVQGTPNNEQFF.

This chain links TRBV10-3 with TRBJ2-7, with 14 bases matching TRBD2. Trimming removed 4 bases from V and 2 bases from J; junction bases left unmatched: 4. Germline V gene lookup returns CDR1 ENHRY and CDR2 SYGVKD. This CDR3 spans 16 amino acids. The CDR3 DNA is TGTGCCATCAGTGTGGGGACTAGCGGGGGCACCTACGAGCAGTACTTC. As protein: CAISVGTSGGTYEQYF.

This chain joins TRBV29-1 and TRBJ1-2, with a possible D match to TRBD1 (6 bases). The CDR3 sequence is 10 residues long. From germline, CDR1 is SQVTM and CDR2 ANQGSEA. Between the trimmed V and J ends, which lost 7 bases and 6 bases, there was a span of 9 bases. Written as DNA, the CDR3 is TGCAGCGCTTACAGGGATGGCTACACCTTC. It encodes CSAYRDGYTF.

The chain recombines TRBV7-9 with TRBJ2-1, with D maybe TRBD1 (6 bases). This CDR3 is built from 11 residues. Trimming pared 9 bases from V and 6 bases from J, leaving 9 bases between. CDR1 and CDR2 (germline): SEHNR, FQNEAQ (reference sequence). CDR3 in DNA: TGTGCCAGTATAGGGGGCAATGAGCAGTTCTTC. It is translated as CASIGGNEQFF.

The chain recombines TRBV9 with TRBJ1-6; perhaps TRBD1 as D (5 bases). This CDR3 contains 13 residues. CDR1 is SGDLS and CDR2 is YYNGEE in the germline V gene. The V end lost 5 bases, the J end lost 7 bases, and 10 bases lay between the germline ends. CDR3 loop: CASSGTPNSPLHF. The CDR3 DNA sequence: TGTGCCAGCAGTGGGACCCCGAATTCACCCCTCCACTTT.

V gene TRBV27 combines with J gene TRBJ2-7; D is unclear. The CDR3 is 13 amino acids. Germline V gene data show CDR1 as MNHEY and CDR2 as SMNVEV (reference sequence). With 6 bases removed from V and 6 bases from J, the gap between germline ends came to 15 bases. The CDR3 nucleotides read TGTGCCAGCAGCCTCGGTCACCATCGCGAGCAGTACTTC. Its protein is CASSLGHHREQYF.

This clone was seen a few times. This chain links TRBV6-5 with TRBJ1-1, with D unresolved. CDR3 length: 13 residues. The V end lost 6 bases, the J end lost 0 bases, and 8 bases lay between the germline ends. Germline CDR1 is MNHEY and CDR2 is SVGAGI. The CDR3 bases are TGTGCCAGCAGCGACCGGATGAACACTGAAGCTTTCTTT. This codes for CASSDRMNTEAFF.

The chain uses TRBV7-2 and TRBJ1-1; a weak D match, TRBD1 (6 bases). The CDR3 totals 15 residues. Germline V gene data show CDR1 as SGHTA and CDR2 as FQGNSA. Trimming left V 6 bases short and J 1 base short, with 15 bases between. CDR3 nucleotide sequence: TGTGCCAGCAGACCAGACTTCAGGGGGAACACTGAAGCTTTCTTT. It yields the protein CASRPDFRGNTEAFF.

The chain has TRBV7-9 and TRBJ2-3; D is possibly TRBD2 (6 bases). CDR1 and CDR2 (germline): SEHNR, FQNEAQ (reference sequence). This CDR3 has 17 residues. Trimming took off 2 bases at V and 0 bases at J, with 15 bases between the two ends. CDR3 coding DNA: TGTGCCAGCAGCTTACAGTCGGGGGTTTCGAGCACAGATACGCAGTATTTT. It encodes CASSLQSGVSSTDTQYF.

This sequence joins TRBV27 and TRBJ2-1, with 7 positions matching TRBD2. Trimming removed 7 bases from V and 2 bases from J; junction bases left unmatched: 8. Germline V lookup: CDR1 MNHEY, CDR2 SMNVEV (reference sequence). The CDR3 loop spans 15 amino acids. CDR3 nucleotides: TGTGCCAGCACCCCGACTAGCTTCCCCTACAATGAGCAGTTCTTC. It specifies CASTPTSFPYNEQFF.

CDR3 amino acids: CASSLISSYEQYF. Here the CDR3 DNA reads TGTGCCAGCAGCTTAATCAGCTCCTACGAGCAGTACTTC. The chain carries TRBV11-2 and TRBJ2-7; D is unclear. Germline values: CDR1 SGHAT, CDR2 FQNNGV. This CDR3 region has 13 residues. The V gene lost 2 bases and the J gene lost 0 bases, with 5 bases spanning the gap.

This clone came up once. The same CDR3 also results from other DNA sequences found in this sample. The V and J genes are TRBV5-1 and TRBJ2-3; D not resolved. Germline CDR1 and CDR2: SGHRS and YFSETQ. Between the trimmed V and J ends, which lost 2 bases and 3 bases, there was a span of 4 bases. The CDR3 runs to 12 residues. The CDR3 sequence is CASSLTTDTQYF. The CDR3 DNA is TGCGCCAGCAGCTTAACGACAGATACGCAGTATTTT.

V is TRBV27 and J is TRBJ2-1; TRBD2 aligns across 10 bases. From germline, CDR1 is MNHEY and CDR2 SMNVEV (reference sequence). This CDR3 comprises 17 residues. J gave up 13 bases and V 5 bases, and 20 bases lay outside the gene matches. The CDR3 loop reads CASSPSPLAGVVVGQFF. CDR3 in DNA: TGTGCCAGCAGTCCCTCCCCTCTAGCGGGAGTAGTGGTTGGACAGTTCTTC.

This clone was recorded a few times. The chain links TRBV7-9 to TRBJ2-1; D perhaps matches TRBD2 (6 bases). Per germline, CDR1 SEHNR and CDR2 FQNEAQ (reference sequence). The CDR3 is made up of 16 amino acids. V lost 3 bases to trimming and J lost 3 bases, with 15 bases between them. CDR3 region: CASSFPTGAYYNEQFF. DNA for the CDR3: TGTGCCAGCAGCTTTCCTACGGGAGCATACTACAATGAGCAGTTCTTC.

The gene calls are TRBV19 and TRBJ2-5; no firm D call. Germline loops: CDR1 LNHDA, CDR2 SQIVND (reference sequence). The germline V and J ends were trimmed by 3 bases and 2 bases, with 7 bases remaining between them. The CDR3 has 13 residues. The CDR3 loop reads CASSIHRQETQYF. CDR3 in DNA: TGTGCCAGTAGTATCCACAGACAAGAGACCCAGTACTTC.

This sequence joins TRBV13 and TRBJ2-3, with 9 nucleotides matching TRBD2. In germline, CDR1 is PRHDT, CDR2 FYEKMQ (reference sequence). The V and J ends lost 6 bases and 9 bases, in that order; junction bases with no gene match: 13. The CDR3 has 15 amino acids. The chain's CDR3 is CASRPVAGDGVTQYF. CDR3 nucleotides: TGTGCCAGCAGGCCGGTAGCGGGAGATGGGGTAACGCAGTATTTT.

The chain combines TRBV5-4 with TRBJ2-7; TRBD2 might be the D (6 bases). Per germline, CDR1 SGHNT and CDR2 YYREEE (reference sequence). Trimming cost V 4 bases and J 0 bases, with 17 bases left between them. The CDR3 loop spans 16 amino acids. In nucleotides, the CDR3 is TGTGCCAGCAGCCCCACCGCGGGACTGAGCTCCTACGAGCAGTACTTC. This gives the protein CASSPTAGLSSYEQYF.

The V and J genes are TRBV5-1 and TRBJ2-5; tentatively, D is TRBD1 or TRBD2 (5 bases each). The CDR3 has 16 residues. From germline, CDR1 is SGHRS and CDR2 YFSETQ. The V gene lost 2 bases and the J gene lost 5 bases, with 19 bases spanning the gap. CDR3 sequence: CASSLSPRAWGETQYF. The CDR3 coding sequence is TGCGCCAGCAGCTTATCCCCTCGAGCTTGGGGGGAGACCCAGTACTTC. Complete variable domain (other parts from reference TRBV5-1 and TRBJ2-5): KAGVTQTPRYLIKTRGQQVTLSCSPISGHRSVSWYQQTPGQGLQFLFEYFSETQRNKGNFPGRFSGRQFSNSRSEMNVSTLELGDSALYLCASSLSPRAWGETQYFGPGTRLLVL.

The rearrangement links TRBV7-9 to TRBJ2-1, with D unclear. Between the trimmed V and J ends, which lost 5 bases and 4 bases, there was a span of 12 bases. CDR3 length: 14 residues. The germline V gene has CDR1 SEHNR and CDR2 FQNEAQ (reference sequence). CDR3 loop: CASSPEVVYNEQFF. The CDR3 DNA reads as TGTGCCAGCAGCCCGGAAGTGGTATACAATGAGCAGTTCTTC. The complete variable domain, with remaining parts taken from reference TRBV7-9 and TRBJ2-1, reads DTGVSQNPRHKITKRGQNVTFRCDPISEHNRLYWYRQTLGQGPEFLTYFQNEAQLEKSRLLSDRFSAERPKGSFSTLEIQRTEQGDSAMYLCASSPEVVYNEQFFGPGTRLTVL.

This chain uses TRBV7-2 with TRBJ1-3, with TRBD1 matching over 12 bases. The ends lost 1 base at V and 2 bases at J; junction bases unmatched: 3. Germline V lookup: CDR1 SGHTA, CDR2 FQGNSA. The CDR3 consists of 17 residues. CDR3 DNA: TGTGCCAGCAGCTTAGTGGGGACAGGGGGCACTGGAAACACCATATATTTT. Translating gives CASSLVGTGGTGNTIYF.

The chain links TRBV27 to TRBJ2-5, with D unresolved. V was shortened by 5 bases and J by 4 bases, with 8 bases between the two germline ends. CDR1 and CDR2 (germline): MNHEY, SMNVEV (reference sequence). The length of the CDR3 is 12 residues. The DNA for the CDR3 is TGTGCCAGCAGTCCCCCTGGAGAGACCCAGTACTTC. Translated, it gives CASSPPGETQYF.

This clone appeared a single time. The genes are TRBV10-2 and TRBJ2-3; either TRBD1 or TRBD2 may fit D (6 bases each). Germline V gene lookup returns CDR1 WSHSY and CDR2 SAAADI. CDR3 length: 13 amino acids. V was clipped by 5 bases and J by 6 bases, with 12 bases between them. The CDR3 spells CASSSFGGDTQYF. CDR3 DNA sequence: TGCGCCAGCAGTTCCTTCGGGGGCGATACGCAGTATTTT.

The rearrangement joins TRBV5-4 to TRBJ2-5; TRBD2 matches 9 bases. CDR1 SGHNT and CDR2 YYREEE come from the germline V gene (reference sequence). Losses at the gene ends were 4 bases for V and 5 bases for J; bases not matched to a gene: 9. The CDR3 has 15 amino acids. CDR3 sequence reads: CASSHGGTSPETQYF. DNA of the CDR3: TGTGCCAGCAGCCATGGCGGGACTAGCCCCGAGACCCAGTACTTC. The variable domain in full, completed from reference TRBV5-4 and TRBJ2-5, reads ETGVTQSPTHLIKTRGQQVTLRCSSQSGHNTVSWYQQALGQGPQFIFQYYREEENGRGNFPPRFSGLQFPNYSSELNVNALELDDSALYLCASSHGGTSPETQYFGPGTRLLVL.

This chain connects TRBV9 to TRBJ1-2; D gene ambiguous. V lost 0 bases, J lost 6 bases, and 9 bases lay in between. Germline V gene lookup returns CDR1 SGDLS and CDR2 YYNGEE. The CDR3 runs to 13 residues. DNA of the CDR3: TGTGCCAGCAGCGTAGCTTACGGGGATGGCTACACCTTC. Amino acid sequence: CASSVAYGDGYTF. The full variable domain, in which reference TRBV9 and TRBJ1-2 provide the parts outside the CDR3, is DSGVTQTPKHLITATGQRVTLRCSPRSGDLSVYWYQQSLDQGLQFLIQYYNGEERAKGNILERFSAQQFPDLHSELNLSSLELGDSALYFCASSVAYGDGYTFGSGTRLTVV.

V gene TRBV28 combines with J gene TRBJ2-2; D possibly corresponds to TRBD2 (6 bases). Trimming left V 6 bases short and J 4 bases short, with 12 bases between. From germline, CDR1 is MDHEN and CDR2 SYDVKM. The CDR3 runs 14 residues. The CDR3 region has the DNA TGTGCCAGCAGGCCGGGACTTCCCACCGGGGAGCTGTTTTTT. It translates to CASRPGLPTGELFF.